Listed here are 31 T cell receptor beta chains from one sample, sequenced in a study of cytomegalovirus exposure and HLA in healthy donors. Assay used: immunoSEQ multiplex PCR; TCRdb lists only in-frame clones, some missing. This sample yields about 150,000 clones, of which 70% to 90% are seen a single time; about 6.6% belongs to the top ten. Sequencing was done on a sample of PBMCs. Every receptor here comes from a woman aged 25 to 39 in good health and CMV-seropositive.

The chain combines TRBV4-1 with TRBJ2-1; D is unresolved. Germline loops: CDR1 MGHRA, CDR2 YSYEKL. CDR3 length: 14 amino acids. Trimming removed 0 bases from V and 8 bases from J, with 11 bases in between. This CDR3 is CASSQETLVDEQFF. The DNA of the CDR3 is TGCGCCAGCAGCCAAGAAACCCTAGTGGATGAGCAGTTCTTC.

The rearrangement links TRBV4-2 to TRBJ1-1; weak D call: TRBD1 (6 bases). Germline V gene sequence: CDR1 LGHNA, CDR2 YNFKEQ. The CDR3 covers 14 residues. V lost 10 bases, J lost 5 bases, and 20 bases lay in between. CDR3 sequence (DNA): TGTGCCACCCGAGGGACATCCCTGGGGACTGAAGCTTTCTTT. As protein: CATRGTSLGTEAFF.

The rearrangement joins TRBV11-3 to TRBJ2-1, with D possibly TRBD2 on 6 matching bases. This CDR3 region has 14 residues. Germline values: CDR1 SGHNT, CDR2 YENEEA. V lost 5 bases, J lost 9 bases, and 17 bases lay in between. In DNA, the CDR3 is TGTGCCAGCAGCCCCGGGGCAGGGCGGGGTGAGCAGTTCTTC. This encodes CASSPGAGRGEQFF.

V is TRBV2 and J is TRBJ2-1; weak D call: TRBD1 (6 bases). The length of the CDR3 is 13 residues. V shed 3 bases and J shed 7 bases, with 10 bases lying between them. The V gene's germline CDR1 is SNHLY and CDR2 FYNNEI. The CDR3: CASSDSQGNEQFF. CDR3 sequence (DNA): TGTGCCAGCAGTGACTCCCAGGGGAATGAGCAGTTCTTC.

This rearrangement joins TRBV7-9 to TRBJ1-1, with 7 bases lining up with TRBD1. J lost 4 bases, V lost 6 bases, and 14 bases had no gene match. This CDR3 is built from 16 residues. In germline, CDR1 is SEHNR, CDR2 FQNEAQ (reference sequence). CDR3 DNA sequence: TGTGCCAGCAGTTCCACCAGGGGGTGGGGGGTCACTGAAGCTTTCTTT. It is translated as CASSSTRGWGVTEAFF.

A word on this clone: The same CDR3 also results from other DNA sequences found in this sample. The gene calls are TRBV5-1 and TRBJ1-4; tentative D call: TRBD1 (6 bases). V was shortened by 4 bases and J by 0 bases, with 10 bases between the two germline ends. This CDR3 comprises 15 residues. In germline, CDR1 is SGHRS, CDR2 YFSETQ. This CDR3 reads CASSLQGATNEKLFF. CDR3 DNA: TGCGCCAGCAGCCTACAGGGAGCAACTAATGAAAAACTGTTTTTT.

This rearrangement joins TRBV4-1 to TRBJ2-6, with a weak D call TRBD2 (5 bases). The V gene's germline CDR1 is MGHRA and CDR2 YSYEKL. CDR3 length equals 18 residues. Between the trimmed V and J ends, which lost 4 bases and 0 bases, there was a span of 16 bases. The CDR3 loop reads CASSPLLWRYSGANVLTF. In DNA, the CDR3 is TGCGCCAGCAGCCCCTTACTTTGGAGGTACTCTGGGGCCAACGTCCTGACTTTC.

This clone was found once. This sequence joins TRBV11-2 and TRBJ2-7; D is perhaps TRBD2 (5 bases). V was trimmed by 5 bases and J by 2 bases, leaving 16 bases between them. Germline V lookup: CDR1 SGHAT, CDR2 FQNNGV. This CDR3 has 15 residues. CDR3 sequence: CASSPLKDFTYEQYF. The CDR3 region has the DNA TGTGCCAGCAGCCCGTTAAAGGACTTTACCTACGAGCAGTACTTC. The complete variable domain, with remaining parts taken from reference TRBV11-2 and TRBJ2-7, reads EAGVAQSPRYKIIEKRQSVAFWCNPISGHATLYWYQQILGQGPKLLIQFQNNGVVDDSQLPKDRFSAERLKGVDSTLKIQPAKLEDSAVYLCASSPLKDFTYEQYFGPGTRLTVT.

The V and J genes are TRBV2 and TRBJ2-7; D ambiguous. This CDR3 region has 14 residues. The V end was cut by 3 bases, the J end by 3 bases, with 12 bases between. CDR1 and CDR2 (germline): SNHLY, FYNNEI. CDR3 loop: CASSDPVRGYEQYF. As DNA, the CDR3 is TGTGCCAGCAGTGACCCAGTACGAGGCTACGAGCAGTACTTC. The complete variable domain, with remaining parts taken from reference TRBV2 and TRBJ2-7, reads EPEVTQTPSHQVTQMGQEVILRCVPISNHLYFYWYRQILGQKVEFLVSFYNNEISEKSEIFDDQFSVERPDGSNFTLKIRSTKLEDSAMYFCASSDPVRGYEQYFGPGTRLTVT.

The V and J genes are TRBV5-1 and TRBJ2-2; the D is unclear. The germline V gene has CDR1 SGHRS and CDR2 YFSETQ. This CDR3 spans 11 amino acids. V was trimmed by 1 base and J by 8 bases, leaving 3 bases between them. CDR3 sequence reads: CASSLSGELFF. The CDR3 coding sequence is TGCGCCAGCAGCTTGTCAGGGGAGCTGTTTTTT.

This clone has a handful of counts. The J gene is TRBJ2-1, the V gene TRBV18; possibly TRBD2 for D (5 bases). The ends were cut back, 3 bases at V and 6 bases at J, with 6 bases in the middle. The CDR3 loop spans 12 amino acids. Per the germline V gene, CDR1 is KGHSH and CDR2 is LQKENI. The CDR3 here is CASSPSGNEQFF. The DNA of the CDR3 is TGTGCCAGCTCACCGAGCGGCAATGAGCAGTTCTTC.

V usage is TRBV7-6 and J usage is TRBJ1-5; D call uncertain. V dropped 1 base and J dropped 1 base, with 11 bases sitting between them. Germline assignment: CDR1 SGHVS and CDR2 FNYEAQ. This CDR3 contains 16 residues. This CDR3 reads CASSLGAGRSNQPQHF. CDR3 bases: TGTGCCAGCAGCTTAGGGGCGGGTAGGAGCAATCAGCCCCAGCATTTT.

V and J are TRBV2 and TRBJ2-5; D ambiguous. Germline V lookup: CDR1 SNHLY, CDR2 FYNNEI. The CDR3 is 14 amino acids. Trimming left V 2 bases short and J 4 bases short, with 11 bases between. CDR3 DNA sequence: TGTGCCAGCAGTGAAATCGGGTTATCAGAGACCCAGTACTTC. Translation gives CASSEIGLSETQYF. Complete variable domain (other parts from reference TRBV2 and TRBJ2-5): EPEVTQTPSHQVTQMGQEVILRCVPISNHLYFYWYRQILGQKVEFLVSFYNNEISEKSEIFDDQFSVERPDGSNFTLKIRSTKLEDSAMYFCASSEIGLSETQYFGPGTRLLVL.

The chain couples TRBV6-5 to TRBJ2-2; 7 nucleotides line up with TRBD1. Germline CDR1 MNHEY, CDR2 SVGAGI. The CDR3 is 15 amino acids. V shed 6 bases and J 3 bases; nucleotides not matched to a gene: 7. The CDR3 loop reads CASRSDRDYTGELFF. The CDR3 DNA reads as TGTGCCAGCAGATCCGACAGGGATTACACCGGGGAGCTGTTTTTT.

The CDR3 region is CSVLGWVKTSGGFGADTQYF. DNA for the CDR3: TGCAGCGTTTTGGGCTGGGTCAAGACTAGCGGGGGTTTTGGCGCAGATACGCAGTATTTT. The chain uses TRBV29-1 and TRBJ2-3; TRBD2 aligns across 12 bases. The germline V gene has CDR1 SQVTM and CDR2 ANQGSEA. This CDR3 has 20 residues. Trimming took 5 bases from V and 4 from J; bases not matched to a gene: 22.

This clone has just a few counts. This chain uses TRBV2 with TRBJ2-7; D unclear. V lost 6 bases to trimming and J lost 1 base, with 10 bases between them. This CDR3 spans 13 amino acids. CDR1 and CDR2 from the germline V gene are SNHLY and FYNNEI. As DNA, the CDR3 is TGTGCCAGCAGGACCCTAGGATCCTACGAGCAGTACTTC. Amino acid sequence: CASRTLGSYEQYF.

Only a few counts were recorded for this clone. The chain combines TRBV4-1 with TRBJ2-4, with 8 bases identical to TRBD2. Trimming at V came to 2 bases and at J to 4 bases, leaving 13 bases not matched to a gene. In germline, CDR1 is MGHRA, CDR2 YSYEKL. The CDR3 length is 18 residues. The CDR3 DNA reads TGCGCCAGCAGCCAATTACTCCGGAGGCGGGAGGTTAAAAACATTCAGTACTTC. Protein sequence: CASSQLLRRREVKNIQYF.

V is TRBV10-3 and J is TRBJ1-1; D is perhaps TRBD1 (6 bases). V dropped 3 bases and J dropped 3 bases, with 11 bases sitting between them. Germline-derived CDR1 and CDR2 are ENHRY and SYGVKD. There are 14 residues in the CDR3. The chain's CDR3 is CAISDGPGDTEAFF. Written as DNA, the CDR3 is TGTGCCATCAGTGACGGACCAGGGGACACTGAAGCTTTCTTT.

The CDR3 reads CASSLVAPGELFF. The CDR3, as DNA: TGTGCCAGCAGCTTAGTAGCCCCGGGGGAGCTGTTTTTT. The chain has TRBV7-9 and TRBJ2-2; no clear D. The CDR3 runs to 13 residues. Germline-derived CDR1 and CDR2 are SEHNR and FQNEAQ (reference sequence). The V end was cut by 1 base, the J end by 8 bases, with 8 bases between.

The chain has TRBV28 and TRBJ1-5; 9 nucleotides align to TRBD1. V shed 5 bases, J shed 7 bases, and the junction held 3 bases outside the gene matches. The CDR3 is made up of 13 amino acids. Germline assignment: CDR1 MDHEN and CDR2 SYDVKM. DNA for the CDR3: TGTGCCAGCAGTGGGACAGGGCCGCAGCCCCAGCATTTT. The encoded protein is CASSGTGPQPQHF.

The V gene is TRBV15, the J gene TRBJ2-3, with D maybe TRBD2 (5 bases). CDR1 and CDR2 from the germline V gene are LNHNV and YYDKDF (reference sequence). This CDR3 contains 15 residues. V lost 9 bases and J 1 base, leaving 17 bases between the germline ends. The CDR3 DNA is TGTGCCACGGGCCACCGGGATCGGGGCACAGATACGCAGTATTTT. Translation gives CATGHRDRGTDTQYF.

This rearrangement joins TRBV7-3 to TRBJ2-1, with D unclear. Germline V CDR1 and CDR2: SGHTA, FQGTGA. V was pared by 4 bases and J by 5 bases, with 9 bases between. The CDR3 spans 13 residues. The DNA of the CDR3 is TGTGCCAGCAGCTCCCAGCGCGACAATGAGCAGTTCTTC. Residues: CASSSQRDNEQFF.

CDR3 residues: CASSLAHLLPYEQYF. CDR3 DNA: TGTGCCAGCAGCTTGGCCCACCTACTCCCCTACGAGCAGTACTTC. The chain uses TRBV5-6 and TRBJ2-7; no firm D call. The V gene's germline CDR1 is SGHDT and CDR2 YYEEEE. The CDR3 consists of 15 residues. The V gene lost 0 bases and the J gene lost 2 bases, with 12 bases spanning the gap.

J is TRBJ2-5 and V is TRBV10-2; the match to TRBD2 covers 8 bases. The CDR3 has 12 residues. Germline V lookup: CDR1 WSHSY, CDR2 SAAADI. V lost 7 bases, J lost 3 bases, and 1 base stayed unmatched. This CDR3 is CASIGGEETQYF. The DNA for the CDR3 is TGCGCCAGCATCGGGGGGGAAGAGACCCAGTACTTC.

The chain combines TRBV5-1 with TRBJ2-1; the D gene is possibly TRBD2 (6 bases). Germline CDR1 reads SGHRS; CDR2 reads YFSETQ. V shed 1 base and J shed 0 bases, with 23 bases lying between them. This CDR3 is 20 amino acids long. The DNA for the CDR3 is TGCGCCAGCAGCTTGCTACGGGGGTCCCCGTATTCAAGCTCCTACAATGAGCAGTTCTTC. Protein sequence: CASSLLRGSPYSSSYNEQFF.

This clone has ten or more counts. This chain connects TRBV5-1 to TRBJ1-1; D may be TRBD1 (6 bases). CDR1 and CDR2 from the germline V gene are SGHRS and YFSETQ. This CDR3 spans 15 amino acids. The V end lost 4 bases, the J end lost 5 bases, and 18 bases lay between the germline ends. For the CDR3, the DNA is TGCGCCAGCAGCCCTCGGACAGAGGGAAATACTGAAGCTTTCTTT. Translated: CASSPRTEGNTEAFF.

This rearrangement joins TRBV28 to TRBJ2-2, with 9 positions matching TRBD2. This CDR3 has 16 amino acids. V dropped 1 base and J dropped 8; count of bases not matched to a gene: 8. Germline values: CDR1 MDHEN, CDR2 SYDVKM. This CDR3 reads CASSLLGAGGVGELFF. The CDR3 DNA sequence: TGTGCCAGCAGTTTATTAGGAGCGGGAGGCGTAGGGGAGCTGTTTTTT.

J is TRBJ2-1 and V is TRBV4-2; 12 bases are shared with TRBD2. With V trimmed by 1 base and J by 3 bases, 10 bases remained unmatched. Germline assignment: CDR1 LGHNA and CDR2 YNFKEQ. The CDR3 consists of 19 residues. CDR3 sequence: CASSQVSSGGAVGYNEQFF. DNA for the CDR3: TGTGCCAGCAGCCAAGTTTCTAGCGGGGGGGCAGTAGGCTACAATGAGCAGTTCTTC.

The chain links TRBV9 to TRBJ2-1, with 7 bases identical to TRBD1. J was trimmed by 9 bases and V by 4 bases; bases with no gene match: 4. Germline assignment: CDR1 SGDLS and CDR2 YYNGEE. CDR3 length: 12 residues. This CDR3 is CASSYRQGEQFF. CDR3 bases: TGTGCCAGCAGCTATAGACAGGGTGAGCAGTTCTTC.

The J gene is TRBJ1-2, the V gene TRBV15; 10 bases map to TRBD1. Germline CDR1 and CDR2: LNHNV and YYDKDF (reference sequence). CDR3 length: 16 amino acids. The V segment lost 1 base and the J segment 8 bases; nucleotides outside the gene matches: 10. The CDR3 DNA reads as TGTGCCACCAGCAGAGTGGGGACAGGGGTTACTATGGGCTACACCTTC. Translation: CATSRVGTGVTMGYTF. The complete variable domain, with remaining parts taken from reference TRBV15 and TRBJ1-2, reads DAMVIQNPRYQVTQFGKPVTLSCSQTLNHNVMYWYQQKSSQAPKLLFHYYDKDFNNEADTPDNFQSRRPNTSFCFLDIRSPGLGDTAMYLCATSRVGTGVTMGYTFGSGTRLTVV.

The V gene is TRBV11-2, the J gene TRBJ2-7, with TRBD1 identical over 7 bases. V dropped 0 bases and J dropped 0; count of bases not matched to a gene: 5. The CDR3 spans 16 residues. Germline CDR1 SGHAT, CDR2 FQNNGV. The CDR3 loop is CASSLDTGTVSYEQYF. DNA for the CDR3: TGTGCCAGCAGCTTAGACACCGGGACAGTCTCCTACGAGCAGTACTTC.